This paragraph reports one T cell receptor (beta chain). Its cognate antigen is unknown. This CDR3 comprises 14 residues. Germline V gives CDR1 SNHLY, CDR2 FYNNEI. V dropped 7 bases and J dropped 3; count of bases not matched to a gene: 8. These data are taken from a study of T cell responses to AZD1222 COVID-19 vaccine. Study observations and caveats: Recipients of two AZD1222 doses showed rising Spike-specific TCR breadth and depth. Clonal diversity may have been underestimated in mostly white British donors.

Repertoires were generated with immunoSEQ multiplex PCR, while TCRdb's copy carries only in-frame clones and drops some. In the table there are 160,000 or so clones, 75% to 90% of which are singletons. This sequence joins TRBV2 and TRBJ1-2; 7 nucleotides align to TRBD1. The sequencing used peripheral blood, collected 28 days after the second AZD1222 dose. The sequence derives from an adult who received the AZD1222 COVID-19 vaccine. CDR3: CASKSERGHYGYTF. CDR3 DNA: TGTGCCAGCAAGAGTGAAAGGGGGCACTATGGCTACACCTTC.